This T cell receptor (beta chain) was obtained from a study of T cell changes during pregnancy in multiple sclerosis. The ends lost 2 bases at V and 4 bases at J; junction bases unmatched: 2. Germline V gives CDR1 LNHDA, CDR2 SQIVND (reference sequence). The CDR3 contains 15 residues. Sequencing used immunoSEQ multiplex PCR; TCRdb keeps in-frame clones, though not all of them. The repertoire holds over 60,000 clones, with 91% as singletons. Specimen: peripheral blood, collected in the third trimester of pregnancy. This TCR derives from a female donor in good health, enrolled as a control in a pregnancy study. The chain is built from TRBV19 and TRBJ2-3; 11 nucleotides agree with TRBD2. This chain's CDR3 is CASSITSGRADTQYF. CDR3 in DNA: TGTGCCAGTAGTATAACTAGCGGGAGAGCAGATACGCAGTATTTT.